This entry is about one T cell receptor (beta chain). Germline V gene lookup returns CDR1 PRHDT and CDR2 FYEKMQ (reference sequence). V lost 5 bases and J lost 2, with 13 bases in between. The CDR3 has 14 amino acids. Treatment here: oral pan-JAK inhibitor, 5-10 mg twice daily. Patients with alopecia areata provided lesional scalp punch biopsies as well as peripheral blood. The data were obtained in a study of CD8+ T cells in alopecia areata. Study-wide background: For 6 to 18 months, tofacitinib was taken, and 6 months off drug followed.

Extracted RNA was reverse transcribed into cDNA, the sequencing template. The repertoire was sequenced with immunoSEQ multiplex PCR; TCRdb's copy has only in-frame clones and lacks some. Of some 4,800 clones in the sample, roughly 60% were seen once. Sequencing used skin, obtained at approximately week 36, from a patient treated with tofacitinib. V and J are TRBV13 and TRBJ2-7; the D gene could be TRBD1 or TRBD2 (5 bases each). This receptor was obtained from a human donor with alopecia areata. DNA of the CDR3: TGTGCCAGCAGCCGAATTCGGGGCGCCTACGAGCAGTACTTC. It codes for CASSRIRGAYEQYF. The full variable domain, in which reference TRBV13 and TRBJ2-7 provide the parts outside the CDR3, is AAGVIQSPRHLIKEKRETATLKCYPIPRHDTVYWYQQGPGQDPQFLISFYEKMQSDKGSIPDRFSAQQFSDYHSELNMSSLELGDSALYFCASSRIRGAYEQYFGPGTRLTVT.